This T cell receptor beta chain was recovered during a study of blood T cells in healthy people across ages. The CDR3 has 14 amino acids. In germline, CDR1 is SGHKS, CDR2 YYEKEE (reference sequence). The V segment lost 5 bases and the J segment 8 bases; nucleotides outside the gene matches: 12. Alongside a J-beta primer mix, a sample-barcoded 5' primer served in a second PCR lasting about 7 to 12 cycles. TCRdb independently ran MiXCR on the 5' RACE reads; one entry per CDR3 protein. The data contain 1.5 million to 1.8 million distinct CDR3 sequences, 35% to 45% of them singletons. The rearrangement joins TRBV5-5 to TRBJ1-2; the match to TRBD1 covers 7 bases. This clonotype was sampled from a woman aged 18-29 years in good health. The sample comprised blood. CDR3 region: CASRGGQSRRGYTF. The CDR3 bases are TGTGCCAGCAGGGGGGGACAGTCTCGTCGCGGCTACACCTTC.